Sequencing of this T cell receptor beta chain was carried out in a study of T cells in Graves' hyperthyroidism and ophthalmopathy. Study-wide findings and caveats: Ophthalmopathy, which appeared later, was predicted by the model a median 6.5 months before onset.

This CDR3 has 15 residues. The germline CDR1 and CDR2 sequences are ENHRY and SYGVKD. Trimming stripped 3 bases from V and 0 bases from J, with 9 bases between. This clonotype was seen only a few times. Its antigen is unidentified. The TCR beta CDR3 regions underwent amplification using RNA transcripts as the source. Researchers ran a first-round RT-PCR on the TCR CDR3 using the HTBI primer set. TCRdb reanalysed the multiplex PCR reads using MiXCR and keeps one entry per CDR3 protein. The repertoire has roughly 400,000 distinct CDR3 sequences, roughly an eighth of them found once; the top ten carry 28%.

The sample taken for sequencing was blood. V and J are TRBV10-3 and TRBJ1-3; no firm D call. The origin of this receptor is a man over 45 with Graves' ophthalmopathy. CDR3: CAISEPGLSGNTIYF. The CDR3 nucleotides are TGTGCCATCAGTGAACCAGGACTCTCTGGAAACACCATATATTTT.